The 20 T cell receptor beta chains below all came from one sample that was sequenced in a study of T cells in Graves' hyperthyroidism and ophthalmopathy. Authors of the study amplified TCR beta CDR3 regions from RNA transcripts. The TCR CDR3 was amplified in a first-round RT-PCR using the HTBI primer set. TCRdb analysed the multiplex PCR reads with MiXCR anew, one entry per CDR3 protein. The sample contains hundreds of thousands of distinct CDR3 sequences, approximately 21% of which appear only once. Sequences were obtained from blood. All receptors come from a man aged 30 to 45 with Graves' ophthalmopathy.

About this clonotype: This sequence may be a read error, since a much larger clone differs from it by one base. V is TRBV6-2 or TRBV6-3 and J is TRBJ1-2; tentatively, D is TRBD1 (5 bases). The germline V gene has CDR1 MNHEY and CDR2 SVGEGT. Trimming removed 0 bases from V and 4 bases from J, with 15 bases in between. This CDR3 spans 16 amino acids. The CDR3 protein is CASSYSGQSTSYGYTF. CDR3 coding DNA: TGTGCCAGCAGTTACTCGGGGCAGTCGACTAGCTATGGCTACACCTTC.

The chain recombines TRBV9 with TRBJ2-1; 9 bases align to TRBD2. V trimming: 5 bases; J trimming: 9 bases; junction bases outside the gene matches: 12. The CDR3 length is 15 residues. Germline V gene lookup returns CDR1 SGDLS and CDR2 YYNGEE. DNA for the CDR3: TGTGCCAGCAGTGGAGCTAGCGGGAACGGGGTTGAGCAGTTCTTC. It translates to CASSGASGNGVEQFF.

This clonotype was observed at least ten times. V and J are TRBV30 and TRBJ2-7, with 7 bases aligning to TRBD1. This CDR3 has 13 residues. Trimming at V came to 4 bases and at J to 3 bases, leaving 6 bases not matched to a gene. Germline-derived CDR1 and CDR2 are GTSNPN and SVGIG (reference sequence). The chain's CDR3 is CAWNGQVGYEQYF. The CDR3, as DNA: TGTGCCTGGAATGGACAGGTCGGCTACGAGCAGTACTTC. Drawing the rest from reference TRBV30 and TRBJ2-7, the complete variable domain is SQTIHQWPATLVQPVGSPLSLECTVEGTSNPNLYWYRQAAGRGLQLLFYSVGIGQISSEVPQNLSASRPQDRQFILSSKKLLLSDSGFYLCAWNGQVGYEQYFGPGTRLTVT.

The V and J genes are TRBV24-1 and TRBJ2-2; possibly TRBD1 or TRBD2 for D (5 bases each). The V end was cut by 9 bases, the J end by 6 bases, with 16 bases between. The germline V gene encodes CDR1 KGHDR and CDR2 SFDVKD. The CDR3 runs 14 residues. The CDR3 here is CATQGTRSPGELFF. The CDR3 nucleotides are TGTGCCACCCAAGGGACCCGAAGCCCCGGGGAGCTGTTTTTT.

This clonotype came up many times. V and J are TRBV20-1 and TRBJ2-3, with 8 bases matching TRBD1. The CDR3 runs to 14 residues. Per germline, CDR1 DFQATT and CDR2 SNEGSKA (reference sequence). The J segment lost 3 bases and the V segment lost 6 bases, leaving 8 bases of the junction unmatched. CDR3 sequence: CSAGDRSATDTQYF. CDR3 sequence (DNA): TGCAGTGCGGGGGACAGGAGCGCGACAGATACGCAGTATTTT.

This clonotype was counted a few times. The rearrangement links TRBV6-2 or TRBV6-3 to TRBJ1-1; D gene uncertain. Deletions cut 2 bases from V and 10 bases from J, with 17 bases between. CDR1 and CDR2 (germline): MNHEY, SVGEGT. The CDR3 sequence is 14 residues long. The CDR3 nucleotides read TGTGCCAGCAGTTACGTTGCTTCCCAACGGGGAGCTTTCTTT. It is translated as CASSYVASQRGAFF.

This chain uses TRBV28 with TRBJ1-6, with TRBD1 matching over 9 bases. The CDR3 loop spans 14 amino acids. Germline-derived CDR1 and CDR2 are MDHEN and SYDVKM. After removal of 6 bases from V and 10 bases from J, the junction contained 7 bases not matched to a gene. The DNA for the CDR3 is TGTGCCAGCAGGCCGGGACAGGGCGGGTCACCCCTCCACTTT. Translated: CASRPGQGGSPLHF.

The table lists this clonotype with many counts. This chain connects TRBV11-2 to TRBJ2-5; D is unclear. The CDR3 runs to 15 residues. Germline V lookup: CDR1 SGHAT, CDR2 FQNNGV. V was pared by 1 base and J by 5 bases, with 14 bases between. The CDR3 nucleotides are TGTGCCAGCAGCTTAGCAGGTTGGCAGCCGGAGACCCAGTACTTC. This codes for CASSLAGWQPETQYF.

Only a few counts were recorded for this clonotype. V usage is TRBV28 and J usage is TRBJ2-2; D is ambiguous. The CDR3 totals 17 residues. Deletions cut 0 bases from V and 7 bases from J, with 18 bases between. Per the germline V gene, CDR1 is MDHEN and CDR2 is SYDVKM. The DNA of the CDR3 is TGTGCCAGCAGTTTATGGACGTCGGGTACACCAGACGGGGAGCTGTTTTTT. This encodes CASSLWTSGTPDGELFF.

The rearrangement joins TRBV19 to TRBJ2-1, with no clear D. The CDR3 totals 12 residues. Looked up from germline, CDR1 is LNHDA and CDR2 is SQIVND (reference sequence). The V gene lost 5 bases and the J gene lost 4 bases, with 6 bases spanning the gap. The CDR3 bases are TGTGCCAGTAGTGTCAAATACAATGAGCAGTTCTTC. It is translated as CASSVKYNEQFF.

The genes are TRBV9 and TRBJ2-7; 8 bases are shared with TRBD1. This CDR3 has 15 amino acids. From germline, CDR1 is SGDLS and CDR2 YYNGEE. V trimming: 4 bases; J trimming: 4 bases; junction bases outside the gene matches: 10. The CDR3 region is CASSLLDRVDYEQYF. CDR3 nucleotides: TGTGCCAGCAGCTTACTGGACAGGGTGGATTACGAGCAGTACTTC.

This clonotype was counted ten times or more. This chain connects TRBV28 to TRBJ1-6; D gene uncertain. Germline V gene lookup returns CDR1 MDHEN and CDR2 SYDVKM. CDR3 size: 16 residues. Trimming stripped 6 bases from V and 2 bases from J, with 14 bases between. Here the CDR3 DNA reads TGTGCCAGCAGCCGAGGAGGCCGGACCTATAATTCACCCCTCCACTTT. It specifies CASSRGGRTYNSPLHF.

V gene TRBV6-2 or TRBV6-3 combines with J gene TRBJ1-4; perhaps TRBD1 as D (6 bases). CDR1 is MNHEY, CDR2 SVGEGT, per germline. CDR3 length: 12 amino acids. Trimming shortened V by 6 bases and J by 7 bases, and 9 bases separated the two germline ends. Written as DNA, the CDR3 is TGTGCCAGCAGGAAGGGGGGTGAAAAACTGTTTTTT. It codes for CASRKGGEKLFF.

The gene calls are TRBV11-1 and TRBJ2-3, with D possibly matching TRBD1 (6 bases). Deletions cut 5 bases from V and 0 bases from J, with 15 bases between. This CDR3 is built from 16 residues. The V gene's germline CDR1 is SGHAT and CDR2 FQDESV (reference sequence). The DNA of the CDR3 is TGTGCCAGCAGCCCAAGGGGGACGTTAAGCACAGATACGCAGTATTTT. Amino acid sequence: CASSPRGTLSTDTQYF.

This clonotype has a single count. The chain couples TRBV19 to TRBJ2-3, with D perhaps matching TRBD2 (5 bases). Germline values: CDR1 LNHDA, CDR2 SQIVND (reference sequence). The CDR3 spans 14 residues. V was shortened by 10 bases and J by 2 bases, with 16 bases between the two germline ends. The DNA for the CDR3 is TGTGCCACCCAGGTAGGAGCGGCCACAGATACGCAGTATTTT. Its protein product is CATQVGAATDTQYF.

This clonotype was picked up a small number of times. DNA of the CDR3: TGTGCCAGCAGCCAATCGCGGACAGGGGGTTCACCCCTCCACTTT. It yields the protein CASSQSRTGGSPLHF. The chain couples TRBV3-1 to TRBJ1-6, with 10 bases lining up with TRBD1. This CDR3 has 15 residues. Per the germline V gene, CDR1 is LGHDT and CDR2 is YNNKEL (reference sequence). The J segment lost 9 bases and the V segment lost 2 bases, leaving 4 bases of the junction unmatched.

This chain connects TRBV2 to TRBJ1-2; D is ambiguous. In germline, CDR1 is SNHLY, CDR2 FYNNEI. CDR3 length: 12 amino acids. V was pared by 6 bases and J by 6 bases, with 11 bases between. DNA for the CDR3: TGTGCCAGCAGATCGACGGAGAATGGCTACACCTTC. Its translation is CASRSTENGYTF.

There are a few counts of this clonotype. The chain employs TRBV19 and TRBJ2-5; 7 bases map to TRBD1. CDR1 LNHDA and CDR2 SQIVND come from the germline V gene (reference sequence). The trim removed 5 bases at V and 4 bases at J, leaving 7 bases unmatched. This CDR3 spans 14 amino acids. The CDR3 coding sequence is TGTGCCAGTAGTGCACAGGGGAAAGGAGAGACCCAGTACTTC. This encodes CASSAQGKGETQYF.

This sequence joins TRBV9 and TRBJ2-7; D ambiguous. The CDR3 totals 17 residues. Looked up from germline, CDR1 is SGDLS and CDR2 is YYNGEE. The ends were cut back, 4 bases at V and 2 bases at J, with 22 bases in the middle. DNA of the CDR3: TGTGCCAGCAGCCCACCCCTTGGGGTTCGTGGCCCCTACGAGCAGTACTTC. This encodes CASSPPLGVRGPYEQYF.

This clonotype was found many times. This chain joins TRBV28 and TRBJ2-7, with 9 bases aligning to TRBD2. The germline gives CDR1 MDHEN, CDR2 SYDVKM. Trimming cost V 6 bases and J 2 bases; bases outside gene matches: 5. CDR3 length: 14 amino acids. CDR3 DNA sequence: TGTGCCAGCAGAAGGACTAGCGCGACCTACGAGCAGTACTTC. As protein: CASRRTSATYEQYF.